The present TCR beta chain was sequenced within a study of identical twins. This clonotype was counted a few times. TCRdb processed the 5' RACE reads anew with MiXCR; each CDR3 protein has one entry. In the table there are more than 400,000 distinct CDR3 sequences, around 15% of which are singletons. Losses at the gene ends were 1 base for V and 9 bases for J; bases not matched to a gene: 2. Germline V gene lookup returns CDR1 LNHNV and CDR2 YYDKDF (reference sequence). The CDR3 extends over 12 amino acids. This sample also appeared in a second study, on yellow fever vaccine responses in identical twins.

Sequencing was carried out using CD4+ T cells sorted from blood. This TCR derives from a woman between 18 and 29 years old in good health. The rearrangement joins TRBV15 to TRBJ2-5; TRBD2 agrees at 7 bases. The CDR3 sequence is CATSRGGGSQYF. CDR3 DNA sequence: TGTGCCACCAGCAGAGGGGGGGGGTCCCAGTACTTC.